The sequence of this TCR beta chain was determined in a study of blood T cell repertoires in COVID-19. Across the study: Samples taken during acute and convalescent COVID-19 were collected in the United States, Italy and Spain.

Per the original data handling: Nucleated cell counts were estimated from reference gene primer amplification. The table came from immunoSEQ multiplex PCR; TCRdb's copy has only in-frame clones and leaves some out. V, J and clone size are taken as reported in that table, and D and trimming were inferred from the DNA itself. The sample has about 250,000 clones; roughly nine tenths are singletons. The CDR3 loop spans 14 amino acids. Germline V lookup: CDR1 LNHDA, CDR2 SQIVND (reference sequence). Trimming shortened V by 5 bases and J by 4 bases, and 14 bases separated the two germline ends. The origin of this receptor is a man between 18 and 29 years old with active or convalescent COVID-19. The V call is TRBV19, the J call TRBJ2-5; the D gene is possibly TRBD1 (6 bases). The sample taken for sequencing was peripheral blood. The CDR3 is CASSPQPTGETQYF. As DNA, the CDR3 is TGTGCCAGTAGTCCCCAGCCGACAGGAGAGACCCAGTACTTC.